Below, 8 T cell receptor beta chains from the same sample are listed, as sequenced in a study of graft-versus-host responses after intestinal transplantation. Sequencing was performed with immunoSEQ multiplex PCR; in TCRdb, only in-frame clones are kept and a portion is missing. Of about 11,000 clones in the sample, approximately 31% were seen once. Specimen: alloreactive CD4+ T cells from a mixed lymphocyte reaction culture, collected before transplantation. The sample's subset: CFSE-low proliferating T cells sorted from approximately 6-day pre-transplant mixed lymphocyte reaction (GvH or HvG direction). The origin of the receptors is a human patient who was an organ donor for intestinal transplantation.

The V gene is TRBV7-9, the J gene TRBJ1-2; no firm D call. Trimming stripped 6 bases from V and 2 bases from J, with 10 bases between. CDR3 length equals 13 residues. Germline V gene sequence: CDR1 SEHNR, CDR2 FQNEAQ (reference sequence). CDR3: CASSSTENYGYTF. The CDR3 DNA is TGTGCCAGCAGTTCAACAGAGAACTATGGCTACACCTTC.

This chain uses TRBV5-1 with TRBJ2-3; D is perhaps TRBD1 (5 bases). There are 15 residues in the CDR3. From germline, CDR1 is SGHRS and CDR2 YFSETQ. V was pared by 0 bases and J by 0 bases, with 8 bases between. The CDR3 reads CASSLGGRSTDTQYF. Here the CDR3 DNA reads TGCGCCAGCAGCTTGGGGGGCCGAAGCACAGATACGCAGTATTTT.

By proportion, this clone is medium-sized. The chain combines TRBV5-1 with TRBJ2-3; D possibly corresponds to TRBD2 (6 bases). The length of the CDR3 is 14 residues. The ends were cut back, 4 bases at V and 1 base at J, with 10 bases in the middle. From germline, CDR1 is SGHRS and CDR2 YFSETQ. The CDR3, as DNA: TGCGCCAGCAGCACAGCGGGTGGCACAGATACGCAGTATTTT. It codes for CASSTAGGTDTQYF.

The chain is built from TRBV7-2 and TRBJ2-1, with 14 bases aligning to TRBD2. This CDR3 has 18 amino acids. V lost 5 bases and J lost 6; bases outside the gene matches: 12. The germline CDR1 and CDR2 sequences are SGHTA and FQGNSA. CDR3 sequence reads: CASSPGLAGGLNFNEQFF. As DNA, the CDR3 is TGTGCCAGCAGCCCCGGACTAGCGGGGGGTTTAAATTTCAATGAGCAGTTCTTC.

This chain links TRBV19 with TRBJ2-1; 11 bases agree with TRBD2. Trimming removed 7 bases from V and 5 bases from J; junction bases left unmatched: 10. The length of the CDR3 is 16 residues. Germline assignment: CDR1 LNHDA and CDR2 SQIVND (reference sequence). Here the CDR3 reads CASTALAGGPNNEQFF. Written as DNA, the CDR3 is TGTGCCAGTACCGCGTTAGCGGGGGGGCCTAACAATGAGCAGTTCTTC.

The chain links TRBV27 to TRBJ2-5; weak D call: TRBD2 (6 bases). V lost 2 bases to trimming and J lost 1 base, with 14 bases between them. The CDR3 sequence is 16 residues long. Germline lookup yields CDR1 MNHEY and CDR2 SMNVEV (reference sequence). The CDR3 loop is CASSLNHGGVQETQYF. CDR3 nucleotides: TGTGCCAGCAGTTTAAATCACGGAGGGGTCCAAGAGACCCAGTACTTC.

This clone is categorized as medium-sized (0.01 to 0.1%). V gene TRBV7-2 combines with J gene TRBJ1-5, with 8 bases identical to TRBD1. Germline trimming cut 5 bases from V and 3 bases from J; bases unmatched to any gene: 6. The germline V gene has CDR1 SGHTA and CDR2 FQGNSA. This CDR3 has 15 amino acids. Here the CDR3 reads CASSPQGALNQPQHF. The DNA for the CDR3 is TGTGCCAGCAGCCCGCAGGGGGCCCTCAATCAGCCCCAGCATTTT. Based on the CDR3 plus reference TRBV7-2 and TRBJ1-5, the full variable domain is GAGVSQSPSNKVTEKGKDVELRCDPISGHTALYWYRQSLGQGLEFLIYFQGNSAPDKSGLPSDRFSAERTGGSVSTLTIQRTQQEDSAVYLCASSPQGALNQPQHFGDGTRLSIL.

The chain is built from TRBV7-9 and TRBJ2-5; tentatively, D is TRBD2 (5 bases). The J call could be wrong; TRBJ2-7 is a better fit for the DNA end. This CDR3 spans 14 amino acids. Germline loops: CDR1 SEHNR, CDR2 FQNEAQ (reference sequence). The CDR3 here is CASSLGRTQYEQYF. In DNA form, the CDR3 reads TGTGCCAGCAGCTTAGGGCGGACTCAGTACGAGCAGTACTTC.